The 21 T cell receptor beta chains reported below all come from one sample, sequenced in a study of monozygotic twins with inflammatory bowel disease. TCRdb reworked the 5' RACE reads into one entry per CDR3 protein, no DNA. The sample is made up of around 220,000 distinct CDR3 sequences, and the top ten hold roughly 7.1% of it. Sequencing used blood. These receptors came from a human donor with ulcerative colitis or Crohn's disease, or a healthy co-twin of an affected twin (not recorded which).

This CDR3 is CASSLDPRISGNTIYF. The V call is TRBV11-2, the J call TRBJ1-3. The CDR3 totals 16 residues. The germline V gene encodes CDR1 SGHAT and CDR2 FQNNGV.

The rearrangement joins TRBV4-2 to TRBJ1-5. Per the germline V gene, CDR1 is LGHNA and CDR2 is YNFKEQ. The CDR3 is 15 residues long. CDR3 loop: CASSQDYGVTRPQHF.

The rearrangement uses TRBV7-9 and TRBJ1-1; TCRdb outputs TRBD1, but without DNA this stays unchecked. Germline CDR1 and CDR2: SEHNR and FQNEAQ (reference sequence). There are 15 residues in the CDR3. CDR3 sequence: CASSSRTGPGTEAFF.

This chain uses TRBV18 with TRBJ1-2; TCRdb proposes TRBD1, but this gene call is untestable without DNA. The CDR3 has 14 amino acids. Germline-derived CDR1 and CDR2 are KGHSH and LQKENI. The CDR3 region is CASSPTQGDYGYTF.

This chain links TRBV12-3 or TRBV12-4 with TRBJ1-5; with no DNA, the TCRdb D assignment of TRBD1 cannot be verified. This CDR3 has 14 residues. CDR3 residues: CASSPGQATRPQHF.

The chain has TRBV15 and TRBJ1-6; TCRdb lists TRBD1, though no DNA is available to test this call. The CDR3 loop spans 16 amino acids. Germline CDR1 is LNHNV and CDR2 is YYDKDF (reference sequence). The CDR3 is CATSTRPGQTNSPLHF. Full variable domain (outside the CDR3, taken from reference TRBV15 and TRBJ1-6): DAMVIQNPRYQVTQFGKPVTLSCSQTLNHNVMYWYQQKSSQAPKLLFHYYDKDFNNEADTPDNFQSRRPNTSFCFLDIRSPGLGDTAMYLCATSTRPGQTNSPLHFGNGTRLTVT.

This rearrangement joins TRBV18 to TRBJ1-1; TCRdb designates TRBD1, a call that cannot be tested without DNA. The V gene's germline CDR1 is KGHSH and CDR2 LQKENI. The CDR3 consists of 13 residues. CDR3 region: CASCGDGRVEAFF.

The chain joins TRBV5-1 to TRBJ2-3; TCRdb's D call, TRBD2, is unchecked because there is no DNA. Germline CDR1 SGHRS, CDR2 YFSETQ. The CDR3 extends over 17 amino acids. The CDR3 loop is CASSLGYGTSEADTQYF.

This rearrangement joins TRBV20-1 to TRBJ2-7; absent DNA, TCRdb's TRBD2 call cannot be checked. The CDR3 is made up of 15 amino acids. Germline loops: CDR1 DFQATT, CDR2 SNEGSKA (reference sequence). This chain's CDR3 is CSARDLASGVYEQYF.

The chain joins TRBV20-1 to TRBJ1-1; as DNA is missing, the TRBD1 call by TCRdb cannot be tested. The V gene's germline CDR1 is DFQATT and CDR2 SNEGSKA (reference sequence). The CDR3 sequence is 13 residues long. The CDR3: CSPGGPMNTEAFF.

This rearrangement joins TRBV28 to TRBJ2-2; the D call from TCRdb, TRBD1, cannot be confirmed without DNA. The CDR3 extends over 16 amino acids. Germline CDR1 and CDR2: MDHEN and SYDVKM. The CDR3 protein is CASSRTQGGGTGELFF. Supplemented by reference TRBV28 and TRBJ2-2, the full variable domain reads DVKVTQSSRYLVKRTGEKVFLECVQDMDHENMFWYRQDPGLGLRLIYFSYDVKMKEKGDIPEGYSVSREKKERFSLILESASTNQTSMYLCASSRTQGGGTGELFFGEGSRLTVL.

J is TRBJ2-2 and V is TRBV7-9; absent DNA, TCRdb's TRBD1 call cannot be checked. Germline values: CDR1 SEHNR, CDR2 FQNEAQ (reference sequence). The CDR3 extends over 16 amino acids. The CDR3 reads CASSLDRDPNTGELFF.

The chain has TRBV20-1 and TRBJ2-3; absent DNA, TCRdb's TRBD1 call cannot be checked. CDR3 length: 15 amino acids. Germline-derived CDR1 and CDR2 are DFQATT and SNEGSKA (reference sequence). The CDR3 spells CSAHLRGSEVDTQYF.

The chain is built from TRBV28 and TRBJ1-5; as DNA is missing, the TRBD1 call by TCRdb cannot be tested. The CDR3 runs to 14 residues. In germline, CDR1 is MDHEN, CDR2 SYDVKM. The CDR3 sequence is CASSSGPSNQPQHF.

CDR3 region: CASSEGDRVNEKLFF. This chain joins TRBV9 and TRBJ1-4; with no DNA, the TCRdb D assignment of TRBD1 cannot be verified. This CDR3 contains 15 residues. Germline V gene data show CDR1 as SGDLS and CDR2 as YYNGEE.

The chain employs TRBV5-1 and TRBJ1-2. There are 15 residues in the CDR3. Germline V gene sequence: CDR1 SGHRS, CDR2 YFSETQ. This chain's CDR3 is CASRLGDVSNYGYTF.

V usage is TRBV6-5 and J usage is TRBJ1-1; the TCRdb D gene call, TRBD1, has no DNA to confirm it. This CDR3 is built from 16 residues. The V gene's germline CDR1 is MNHEY and CDR2 SVGAGI. CDR3 region: CASSYIQGSLYTEAFF.

This chain links TRBV27 with TRBJ2-3; TCRdb outputs TRBD2, but without DNA this stays unchecked. The CDR3 extends over 13 amino acids. CDR1 and CDR2 from the germline V gene are MNHEY and SMNVEV (reference sequence). The CDR3 loop is CASSFEGIDTQYF.

The J gene is TRBJ2-5, the V gene TRBV25-1; the D call from TCRdb, TRBD1, cannot be confirmed without DNA. The CDR3 extends over 15 amino acids. The germline gives CDR1 MGHDK, CDR2 SYGVNS. The chain's CDR3 is CASSVNRGGRETQYF.

The chain links TRBV30 to TRBJ2-2; there is no DNA to check the TCRdb D call of TRBD2. Per the germline V gene, CDR1 is GTSNPN and CDR2 is SVGIG (reference sequence). The CDR3 is made up of 15 amino acids. CDR3 in amino acids: CAWIGGGANTGELFF.

V is TRBV20-1 and J is TRBJ1-1; checking the TCRdb D call of TRBD1 is not possible without DNA. CDR3 length: 16 amino acids. Per germline, CDR1 DFQATT and CDR2 SNEGSKA (reference sequence). CDR3 sequence reads: CSAPPETRLQNTEAFF.